These 26 T cell receptor beta chains originate from one sample sequenced in a study of blood T cell repertoires in COVID-19. Produced via immunoSEQ multiplex PCR; TCRdb's table is partial and in-frame only. The sample contains under 250,000 clones, approximately 91% of which appear only once. The sequencing input was peripheral blood. Receptors originate from a man in his thirties or forties with COVID-19, enrolled during active disease.

This chain connects TRBV6-5 to TRBJ1-1; D unclear. V was cut by 5 bases and J by 5 bases, with 18 bases left in between. Germline-derived CDR1 and CDR2 are MNHEY and SVGAGI. The CDR3 is made up of 15 amino acids. This CDR3 is CASSPPTHVATEAFF. CDR3 in DNA: TGTGCCAGCAGTCCCCCTACGCATGTAGCGACTGAAGCTTTCTTT.

This chain joins TRBV5-5 and TRBJ1-2, with 10 bases lining up with TRBD1. The V gene end was trimmed by 0 bases and the J gene end by 5 bases; junction bases not matched to a gene: 13. Germline CDR1 reads SGHKS; CDR2 reads YYEKEE (reference sequence). CDR3 size: 18 residues. In nucleotides, the CDR3 is TGTGCCAGCAGCTTGGGTCTGGGGGACAGGGGCCAACAATATGGCTACACCTTC. Residues: CASSLGLGDRGQQYGYTF.

V usage is TRBV13 and J usage is TRBJ1-6; a weak D match, TRBD1 (6 bases). The V end lost 4 bases, the J end lost 3 bases, and 13 bases lay between the germline ends. The CDR3 is 16 amino acids. Germline V gives CDR1 PRHDT, CDR2 FYEKMQ (reference sequence). Here the CDR3 reads CASSSSGQNYNSPLHF. DNA of the CDR3: TGTGCCAGCAGCTCAAGCGGACAGAACTATAATTCACCCCTCCACTTT. The full variable domain, its missing parts supplied by reference TRBV13 and TRBJ1-6, is AAGVIQSPRHLIKEKRETATLKCYPIPRHDTVYWYQQGPGQDPQFLISFYEKMQSDKGSIPDRFSAQQFSDYHSELNMSSLELGDSALYFCASSSSGQNYNSPLHFGNGTRLTVT.

V and J are TRBV4-1 and TRBJ1-6, with D unclear. Trimming stripped 3 bases from V and 10 bases from J, with 25 bases between. CDR3 length: 18 amino acids. CDR1 MGHRA and CDR2 YSYEKL come from the germline V gene. CDR3 sequence: CASSQAGPPGLVRSPLHF. The CDR3 DNA follows: TGCGCCAGCAGCCAGGCTGGCCCACCAGGACTCGTCAGATCACCCCTCCACTTT.

About this clone itself: The sample holds other DNA sequences that translate to the same CDR3. The chain combines TRBV5-1 with TRBJ1-2; a weak D match, TRBD1 (5 bases). The V end lost 0 bases, the J end lost 3 bases, and 6 bases lay between the germline ends. Per germline, CDR1 SGHRS and CDR2 YFSETQ. The CDR3 is 13 residues long. The CDR3 loop is CASSLEGDYGYTF. The DNA for the CDR3 is TGCGCCAGCAGCTTGGAAGGGGACTATGGCTACACCTTC.

This chain joins TRBV5-1 and TRBJ1-2; D possibly corresponds to TRBD1 (6 bases). Trimming pared 7 bases from V and 4 bases from J, leaving 14 bases between. Germline V lookup: CDR1 SGHRS, CDR2 YFSETQ. This CDR3 has 13 residues. The CDR3 DNA follows: TGCGCCAGCCGACAGGATCCAGCCTATGGCTACACCTTC. Its translation: CASRQDPAYGYTF.

V and J are TRBV5-1 and TRBJ1-2, with 8 bases fitting TRBD1. J lost 0 bases, V lost 0 bases, and 1 base had no gene match. This CDR3 spans 15 amino acids. Germline assignment: CDR1 SGHRS and CDR2 YFSETQ. In DNA, the CDR3 is TGCGCCAGCAGCTTGGAGACAGGGGCTAACTATGGCTACACCTTC. It translates to CASSLETGANYGYTF.

CDR3: CASSLRDRTSGNTIYF. CDR3 nucleotides: TGTGCCAGCAGCTTAAGGGACAGGACCTCTGGAAACACCATATATTTT. J is TRBJ1-3 and V is TRBV7-6; TRBD1 agrees at 8 bases. Germline CDR1 and CDR2: SGHVS and FNYEAQ. V trimming: 2 bases; J trimming: 0 bases; junction bases outside the gene matches: 3. The CDR3 extends over 16 amino acids.

This chain uses TRBV5-3 with TRBJ2-7; 9 nucleotides agree with TRBD1. TRBV5-3 is noted as an ORF with a role that remains uncertain. Germline trimming cut 3 bases from V and 5 bases from J; bases unmatched to any gene: 9. The CDR3 is made up of 15 amino acids. The CDR3 DNA reads TGTGCCAGAAGCTCGGGGACAGGGATAGTGAACGAGCAGTACTTC. Translating it yields CARSSGTGIVNEQYF.

V is TRBV9 and J is TRBJ1-2; a possible D gene is TRBD1 (6 bases). The CDR3 sequence is 13 residues long. Looked up from germline, CDR1 is SGDLS and CDR2 is YYNGEE. Trimming left V 0 bases short and J 8 bases short, with 11 bases between. The CDR3 bases are TGTGCCAGCAGCGTAGAGGACAGAGCGGGCTACACCTTC. Residues: CASSVEDRAGYTF.

This clone is a singleton in its sample. This chain uses TRBV7-9 with TRBJ1-3, with unresolved D. The V end lost 5 bases, the J end lost 2 bases, and 10 bases lay between the germline ends. The CDR3 is 14 amino acids. Germline-derived CDR1 and CDR2 are SEHNR and FQNEAQ (reference sequence). This chain's CDR3 is CASSAGSPGNTIYF. CDR3 in DNA: TGTGCCAGCAGCGCGGGGAGCCCTGGAAACACCATATATTTT.

V and J are TRBV19 and TRBJ2-7; 9 bases are a match to TRBD2. V shed 3 bases and J 3 bases; nucleotides not matched to a gene: 3. Germline CDR1 reads LNHDA; CDR2 reads SQIVND (reference sequence). This CDR3 region has 14 residues. This CDR3 reads CASSISGGDYEQYF. In DNA form, the CDR3 reads TGTGCCAGTAGTATTAGCGGGGGTGACTACGAGCAGTACTTC.

This chain uses TRBV7-3 with TRBJ2-1; 7 nucleotides line up with TRBD1. CDR3 length: 16 residues. V was clipped by 4 bases and J by 4 bases; unmatched bases: 10. Germline V gene lookup returns CDR1 SGHTA and CDR2 FQGTGA. CDR3 bases: TGTGCCAGCAGCTCCCCGACAGGGCAACCATACAATGAGCAGTTCTTC. This codes for CASSSPTGQPYNEQFF.

The V gene is TRBV5-1, the J gene TRBJ2-7, with D uncertain. From germline, CDR1 is SGHRS and CDR2 YFSETQ. The V end lost 2 bases, the J end lost 2 bases, and 11 bases lay between the germline ends. The length of the CDR3 is 14 residues. The CDR3 region is CASSLTQLTYEQYF. The CDR3 nucleotides are TGCGCCAGCAGCTTAACGCAGTTGACCTACGAGCAGTACTTC.

The chain combines TRBV6-5 with TRBJ2-3; possible D gene TRBD1, 6 bases. CDR3 length equals 16 residues. Germline lookup yields CDR1 MNHEY and CDR2 SVGAGI. Trimming stripped 0 bases from V and 2 bases from J, with 12 bases between. CDR3 sequence: CASSYSSGVTTDTQYF. The DNA for the CDR3 is TGTGCCAGCAGTTACTCCTCAGGGGTTACCACAGATACGCAGTATTTT.

This chain uses TRBV7-2 with TRBJ1-2; D is undetermined. The CDR3 extends over 15 amino acids. V gave up 5 bases and J gave up 7 bases, with 20 bases separating them. Germline V CDR1 and CDR2: SGHTA, FQGNSA. The CDR3 is CASSIEGAVVGGYTF. CDR3 coding DNA: TGTGCCAGCAGCATCGAGGGCGCCGTCGTCGGTGGCTACACCTTC.

The genes are TRBV27 and TRBJ1-5, with 10 bases aligning to TRBD1. This CDR3 comprises 14 residues. Trimming at V came to 4 bases and at J to 7 bases, leaving 4 bases not matched to a gene. Germline V lookup: CDR1 MNHEY, CDR2 SMNVEV (reference sequence). DNA for the CDR3: TGTGCCAGCAGTTACGGACAGGGGGGCCAGCCCCAGCATTTT. Its protein is CASSYGQGGQPQHF.

To note about this clone: At the DNA level, this CDR3 is encoded by other sequences in the same sample as well. The chain joins TRBV7-3 to TRBJ2-2; 9 nucleotides align to TRBD2. The V segment lost 1 base and the J segment 4 bases; nucleotides outside the gene matches: 7. Germline values: CDR1 SGHTA, CDR2 FQGTGA. This CDR3 has 17 amino acids. Written as DNA, the CDR3 is TGTGCCAGCAGCTTAAATCCAGCGGGGGGTGGCACCGGGGAGCTGTTTTTT. Translated: CASSLNPAGGGTGELFF.

The chain combines TRBV5-1 with TRBJ2-3; D may be TRBD2 (6 bases). The CDR3 is 18 residues long. The V gene's germline CDR1 is SGHRS and CDR2 YFSETQ. The V gene lost 0 bases and the J gene lost 2 bases, with 19 bases spanning the gap. The CDR3 loop is CASSLDRGRPHNTDTQYF. CDR3 coding DNA: TGCGCCAGCAGCTTGGACCGGGGGAGGCCCCATAACACAGATACGCAGTATTTT.

The gene calls are TRBV10-3 and TRBJ2-1; weak D call: TRBD2 (5 bases). V shed 10 bases and J shed 6 bases, with 16 bases lying between them. Germline V lookup: CDR1 ENHRY, CDR2 SYGVKD. This CDR3 is built from 13 residues. The CDR3 protein is CATGTPTPNEQFF. The DNA of the CDR3 is TGTGCCACGGGAACCCCGACACCCAATGAGCAGTTCTTC.

The table lists this clone with a few counts. V is TRBV4-2 and J is TRBJ2-7, with 9 bases lining up with TRBD1. CDR1 and CDR2 from the germline V gene are LGHNA and YNFKEQ. This CDR3 region has 14 residues. After removal of 4 bases from V and 5 bases from J, the junction contained 6 bases not matched to a gene. The CDR3 sequence is CASSLDRGSHEQYF. As DNA, the CDR3 is TGTGCCAGCAGCCTCGACAGGGGGAGCCACGAGCAGTACTTC.

The genes are TRBV28 and TRBJ1-5, with 8 nucleotides matching TRBD1. After removal of 10 bases from V and 0 bases from J, the junction contained 14 bases not matched to a gene. This CDR3 is 17 amino acids long. Germline V gene lookup returns CDR1 MDHEN and CDR2 SYDVKM. CDR3 amino acids: CATLMVSRGPSNQPQHF. In DNA, the CDR3 is TGTGCCACCCTTATGGTCAGCAGGGGGCCTAGCAATCAGCCCCAGCATTTT. The full variable domain, with the rest looked up from reference TRBV28 and TRBJ1-5, is DVKVTQSSRYLVKRTGEKVFLECVQDMDHENMFWYRQDPGLGLRLIYFSYDVKMKEKGDIPEGYSVSREKKERFSLILESASTNQTSMYLCATLMVSRGPSNQPQHFGDGTRLSIL.

J is TRBJ2-5 and V is TRBV13, with TRBD2 as a possible D gene (5 bases). The germline V gene encodes CDR1 PRHDT and CDR2 FYEKMQ (reference sequence). CDR3 length: 14 amino acids. The V end lost 5 bases, the J end lost 7 bases, and 17 bases lay between the germline ends. The CDR3 DNA reads as TGTGCCAGCAGCCCCACCGGGATGCTCGGGACCCAGTACTTC. It translates to CASSPTGMLGTQYF.

This chain connects TRBV7-9 to TRBJ2-7, with 9 bases that match TRBD1. V lost 4 bases and J lost 3; bases outside the gene matches: 4. Germline V gene sequence: CDR1 SEHNR, CDR2 FQNEAQ (reference sequence). This CDR3 is built from 14 residues. The CDR3: CASSSGTGIYEQYF. The CDR3 nucleotides read TGTGCCAGCAGCTCCGGGACAGGGATCTACGAGCAGTACTTC.

In the case of this clone: Within the sample, other DNA sequences also encode this same CDR3. V gene TRBV5-1 combines with J gene TRBJ2-3; D may be TRBD1 (6 bases). The V and J ends lost 0 bases and 6 bases respectively, with 11 bases between them. CDR3 length: 14 residues. Germline loops: CDR1 SGHRS, CDR2 YFSETQ. The DNA of the CDR3 is TGCGCCAGCAGCTTGGGGCAGGGGATGGATACGCAGTATTTT. Translated: CASSLGQGMDTQYF.

The V and J genes are TRBV9 and TRBJ1-3; perhaps TRBD1 as D (5 bases). The CDR3 spans 15 residues. Trimming removed 1 base at V and 2 bases at J, with 10 bases between. Germline-derived CDR1 and CDR2 are SGDLS and YYNGEE. This CDR3 reads CASSVRGDPGNTIYF. CDR3 bases: TGTGCCAGCAGCGTACGGGGGGATCCTGGAAACACCATATATTTT.